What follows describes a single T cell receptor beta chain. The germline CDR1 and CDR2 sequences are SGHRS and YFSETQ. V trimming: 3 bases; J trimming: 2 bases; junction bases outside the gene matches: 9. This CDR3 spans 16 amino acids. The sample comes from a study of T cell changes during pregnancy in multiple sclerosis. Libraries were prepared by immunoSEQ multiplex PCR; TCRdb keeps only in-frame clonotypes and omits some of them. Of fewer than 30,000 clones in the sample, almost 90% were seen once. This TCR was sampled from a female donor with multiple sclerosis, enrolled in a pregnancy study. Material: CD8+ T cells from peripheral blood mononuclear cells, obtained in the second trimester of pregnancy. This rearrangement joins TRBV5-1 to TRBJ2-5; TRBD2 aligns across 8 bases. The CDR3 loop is CASSSARGGGQETQYF. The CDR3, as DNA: TGCGCCAGCAGCTCGGCCCGGGGGGGCGGTCAAGAGACCCAGTACTTC.